This paragraph covers one TCR beta chain sequence. The data were obtained in a study of early stage breast cancer tumors. Looking at the study overall: Seven to nine ER+/PR+/HER2- tumors were invasive ductal; a few were invasive lobular.

Germline V CDR1 and CDR2: SGHNT, YYREEE (reference sequence). The CDR3 runs 11 residues. V dropped 3 bases and J dropped 8 bases, with 6 bases sitting between them. Each sample had two DNA replicates, around 0.53 ug blood or roughly 1.5 ug tissue. TCRdb's table, derived via immunoSEQ multiplex PCR, lists solely in-frame clones and lacks some. The profile shows approximately 10,000 clones, about 78% of them singletons. The receptor comes from a middle-aged person with breast cancer. The sample comprised breast tumor tissue. The chain is built from TRBV5-4 and TRBJ2-1; D gene uncertain. The CDR3 spells CASSSQYEQFF. The DNA for the CDR3 is TGTGCCAGCAGCTCACAATATGAGCAGTTCTTC.